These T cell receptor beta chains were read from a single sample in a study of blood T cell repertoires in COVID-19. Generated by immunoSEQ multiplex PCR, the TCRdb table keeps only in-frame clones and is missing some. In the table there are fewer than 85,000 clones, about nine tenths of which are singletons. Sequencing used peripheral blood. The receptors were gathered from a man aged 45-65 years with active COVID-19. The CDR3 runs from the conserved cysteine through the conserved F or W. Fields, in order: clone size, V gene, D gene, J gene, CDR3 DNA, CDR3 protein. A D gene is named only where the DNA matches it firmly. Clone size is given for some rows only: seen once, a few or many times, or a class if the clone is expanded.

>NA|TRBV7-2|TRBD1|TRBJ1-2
TGTGCCAGCAGCCCGTCGACAGGGGGTAACTATGGCTACACCTTC
CASSPSTGGNYGYTF
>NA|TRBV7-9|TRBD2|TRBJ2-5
TGTGCCAGCAGCTGGACTAGCGGGGCGGAGACCCAGTACTTC
CASSWTSGAETQYF
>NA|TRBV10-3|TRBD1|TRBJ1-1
TGTGCCATCAGTGAGTCGGGGCAGGGGGTGACTGAAGCTTTCTTT
CAISESGQGVTEAFF
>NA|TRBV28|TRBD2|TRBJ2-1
TGTGCCAGCAGTACTAGCGCCTACAATGAGCAGTTCTTC
CASSTSAYNEQFF
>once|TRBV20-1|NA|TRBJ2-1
TGCAGTCTATCAGGGTCCACTGAGCAGTTCTTC
CSLSGSTEQFF
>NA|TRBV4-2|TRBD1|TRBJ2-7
TGTGCCAGCAGCCAAGGAGGGACAGTCTCCTACGAGCAGTACTTC
CASSQGGTVSYEQYF
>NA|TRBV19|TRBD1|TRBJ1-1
TGTGCCAGTCAGACAGGGCTGGGCACTGAAGCTTTCTTT
CASQTGLGTEAFF
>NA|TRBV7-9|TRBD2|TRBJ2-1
TGTGCCAGCAGCCTACCGCGCCGGCTAGCGGGTAAAAATGAGCAGTTCTTC
CASSLPRRLAGKNEQFF
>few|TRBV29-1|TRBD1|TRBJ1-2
TGCAGCGCCCTCGACAGGGAGCATGGCTACACCTTC
CSALDREHGYTF
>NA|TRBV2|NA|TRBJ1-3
TGTGCCAGACAGGATGGCCCTGGAAACACCATATATTTT
CARQDGPGNTIYF
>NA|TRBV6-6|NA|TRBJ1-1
TGTGCCAGCAGGAGCGCCACTGAAGCTTTCTTT
CASRSATEAFF
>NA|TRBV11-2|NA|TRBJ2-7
TGTGCCAGCAGCTTACAATACGAGCAGTACTTC
CASSLQYEQYF
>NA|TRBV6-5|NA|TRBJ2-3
TGTGCCAGCAGAAGAACCCCAGGTGGAACAGATACGCAGTATTTT
CASRRTPGGTDTQYF
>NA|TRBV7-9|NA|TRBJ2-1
TGTGCCAGCGTACTCCACGAGGTTAGTGAGCAGTTCTTC
CASVLHEVSEQFF
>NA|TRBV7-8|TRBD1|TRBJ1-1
TGTGCCAGCAGCCGGGGGACAGCCGAAGCTTTCTTT
CASSRGTAEAFF
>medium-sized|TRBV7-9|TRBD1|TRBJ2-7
TGTGCCAGCAGCTCACCAACAGGGGGCGCAACCTACGAGCAGTACTTC
CASSSPTGGATYEQYF
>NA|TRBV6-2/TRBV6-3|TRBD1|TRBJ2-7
TGTGCCAGCAGTTACCCCTTTGGGACAGGGCCCTCCGGCGAGCAGTACTTC
CASSYPFGTGPSGEQYF
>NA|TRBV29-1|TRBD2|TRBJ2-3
TGCAGCGTTGAGAGGACTAGCGGGAGGACAGATACGCAGTATTTT
CSVERTSGRTDTQYF
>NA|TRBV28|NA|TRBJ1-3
TGTGCCAGCAGACCTCCCGGGAGCTGGGGGAGAGGAAACACCATATATTTT
CASRPPGSWGRGNTIYF
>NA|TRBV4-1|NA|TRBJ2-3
TGCGCCAGCAGCCAGGCCTGGACAGTTAGCACAGATACGCAGTATTTT
CASSQAWTVSTDTQYF
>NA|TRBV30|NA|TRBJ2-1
TGTGCCTGGAGTGTACTAGGCCCCCTACATGAGCAGTTCTTC
CAWSVLGPLHEQFF
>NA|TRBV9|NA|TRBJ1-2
TGTGCCAGCAGCGAACAGGGAGAGAGTGGCTACACCTTC
CASSEQGESGYTF
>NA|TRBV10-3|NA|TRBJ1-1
TGTGCCATCAGTGATCAACGAGGTACTGAAGCTTTCTTT
CAISDQRGTEAFF
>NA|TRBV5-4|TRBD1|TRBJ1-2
TGTGCCAGCAGCTTGGCGGCAGGGGGCTCCGTAAACTATGGCTACACCTTC
CASSLAAGGSVNYGYTF
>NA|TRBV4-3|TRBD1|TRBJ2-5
TGCGCCAGCAGCCAAGTGTCGACAGGGAAAGAGACCCAGTACTTC
CASSQVSTGKETQYF
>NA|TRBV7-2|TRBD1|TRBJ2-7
TGTGCCAGCAGCCCCCGACAGGGCTCCTACGAGCAGTACTTC
CASSPRQGSYEQYF
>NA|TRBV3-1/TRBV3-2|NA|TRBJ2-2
TGTGCCAGCCACCCGACAGTCGCGAACACCGGGGAGCTGTTTTTT
CASHPTVANTGELFF
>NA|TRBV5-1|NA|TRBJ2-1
TGCGCCAGCAGCTTGGCGGGAGATGAGCAGTTCTTC
CASSLAGDEQFF
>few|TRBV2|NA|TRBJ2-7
TGTGCCAGCAGCGCTTCTATTAGTAGCGAGCAGTACTTC
CASSASISSEQYF
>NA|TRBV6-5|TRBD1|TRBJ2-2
TGTGCCAGCAGTAAGACAGGGGGTAACACCGGGGAGCTGTTTTTT
CASSKTGGNTGELFF
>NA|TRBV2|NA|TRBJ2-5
TGTGCCAGCAGTGATAAGGGGTTAACTTGGGTACAAGAGACCCAGTACTTC
CASSDKGLTWVQETQYF
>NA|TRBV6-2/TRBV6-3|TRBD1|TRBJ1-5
TGTGCCAGCAGTTACCGGACAGGGGCCGGTGGATCTCAGCCCCAGCATTTT
CASSYRTGAGGSQPQHF
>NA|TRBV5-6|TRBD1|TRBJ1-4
TGTGCCAGCAGCATCGGACAGGCTAATGAAAAACTGTTTTTT
CASSIGQANEKLFF
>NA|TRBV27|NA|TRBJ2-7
TGTGCCAGCAGTTTAGATGGGGCTGCCTACGAGCAGTACTTC
CASSLDGAAYEQYF
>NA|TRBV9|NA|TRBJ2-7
TGTGCCAGCAGCCCCAACTCACTCGGCTACGAGCAGTACTTC
CASSPNSLGYEQYF
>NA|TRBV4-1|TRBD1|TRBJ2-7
TGCGCCAGCAGCCAGAGCACAGGGGCCTACGAGCAGTACTTC
CASSQSTGAYEQYF
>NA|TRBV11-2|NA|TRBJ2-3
TGTGCCAGCAGCGCCGAAGCCACAGATACGCAGTATTTT
CASSAEATDTQYF
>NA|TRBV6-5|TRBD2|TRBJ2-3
TGTGCCAGTAGGTTAGCGGGGAGGGTGGCAGATACGCAGTATTTT
CASRLAGRVADTQYF
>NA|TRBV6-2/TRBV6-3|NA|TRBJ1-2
TGTGCCAGCAGTTACGCGTTAAACTATGGCTACACCTTC
CASSYALNYGYTF
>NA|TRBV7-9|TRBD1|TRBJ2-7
TGTGCCAGCAGCTTAGAAGGGACAGGGCTCGGGGAGCAGTACTTC
CASSLEGTGLGEQYF
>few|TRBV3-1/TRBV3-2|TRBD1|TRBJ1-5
TGTGCCAGCAACCCCGCCGGGACAGGGGTTCCTGGGGGCAATCAGCCCCAGCATTTT
CASNPAGTGVPGGNQPQHF
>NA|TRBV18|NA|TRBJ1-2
TGTGCCAGCTCACCCAGCGACGGGGGCTATGGCTACACCTTC
CASSPSDGGYGYTF